This T cell receptor (beta chain) was sequenced for a study of T cell responses to AZD1222 COVID-19 vaccine. Study summary: Pooled samples include second doses given at about 4 or 12 weeks. Study-level results: Close to half of spike-specific TCRs reportedly recognize unmutated variant regions. White British ancestry dominated among donors, who included more females, and clonal diversity was possibly underestimated. Just a handful of people given AZD1222 tested seropositive at baseline.

The CDR3 is 14 amino acids. CDR1 and CDR2 from the germline V gene are ENHRY and SYGVKD. Losses at the gene ends were 5 bases for V and 5 bases for J; bases not matched to a gene: 5. Comment on this clone: The target antigen is unknown.

The method was immunoSEQ multiplex PCR; TCRdb's version includes in-frame clones alone and lacks a portion of them. Altogether 82,000 or so clones are present, 85% to 95% being singletons, with the ten largest covering 5.2%. The sample in question was peripheral blood, obtained on day 0 of AZD1222 vaccination. The rearrangement uses TRBV10-3 and TRBJ1-2; 10 bases fit TRBD1. This TCR derives from an adult in good health. The CDR3 loop is CAISYRTGGYGYTF. The CDR3 DNA sequence: TGTGCCATCAGTTATCGGACAGGGGGTTATGGCTACACCTTC.